These 25 T cell receptor beta chains were all obtained from the same sample, sequenced in a study of lymphopenia after photon versus proton radiotherapy. Using immunoSEQ multiplex PCR, the repertoire was profiled, and TCRdb retains in-frame clones only, with some absent. Of tens of thousands of clones in the sample, just over 85% are singletons; the top ten hold 10%. The source material was peripheral blood, sampled from a patient treated with proton-based radiotherapy. These receptors came from a woman aged 70 to 79 with pancreatic cancer. Some clones in this sample may be carry-over from other donors' samples.

The chain uses TRBV15 and TRBJ1-2; D unresolved. Germline CDR1 is LNHNV and CDR2 is YYDKDF (reference sequence). The CDR3 has 14 residues. Between the trimmed V and J ends, which lost 4 bases and 8 bases, there was a span of 17 bases. CDR3 in amino acids: CATSTHGVVEGYTF. The DNA for the CDR3 is TGTGCCACCAGCACCCACGGAGTGGTCGAGGGCTACACCTTC.

This chain joins TRBV7-6 and TRBJ2-3; D not resolved. Trimming left V 0 bases short and J 0 bases short, with 4 bases between. The CDR3 contains 14 residues. Germline assignment: CDR1 SGHVS and CDR2 FNYEAQ. For the CDR3, the DNA is TGTGCCAGCAGCTTAGCCGGCAGCACAGATACGCAGTATTTT. It is translated as CASSLAGSTDTQYF.

V and J are TRBV7-9 and TRBJ1-2; D not certain. The V and J ends lost 1 base and 1 base respectively, with 13 bases between them. This CDR3 region has 16 residues. Germline CDR1 and CDR2: SEHNR and FQNEAQ (reference sequence). DNA for the CDR3: TGTGCCAGCAGCTTAGTTAACATACGGCGTAACTATGGCTACACCTTC. Translating gives CASSLVNIRRNYGYTF. Drawing the rest from reference TRBV7-9 and TRBJ1-2, the complete variable domain is DTGVSQNPRHKITKRGQNVTFRCDPISEHNRLYWYRQTLGQGPEFLTYFQNEAQLEKSRLLSDRFSAERPKGSFSTLEIQRTEQGDSAMYLCASSLVNIRRNYGYTFGSGTRLTVV.

The rearrangement uses TRBV27 and TRBJ2-7; 9 nucleotides match TRBD1. V was clipped by 5 bases and J by 4 bases; unmatched bases: 9. The CDR3 is 15 residues long. The germline V gene encodes CDR1 MNHEY and CDR2 SMNVEV (reference sequence). CDR3 coding DNA: TGTGCCAGCAGTGCCCCGGACAGGGGAGGTTACGAGCAGTACTTC. Its protein is CASSAPDRGGYEQYF.

The V gene is TRBV6-5, the J gene TRBJ2-7; D is undetermined. Trimming took 2 bases from V and 5 from J, leaving 4 bases between them. Looked up from germline, CDR1 is MNHEY and CDR2 is SVGAGI. The CDR3 runs 11 residues. CDR3: CASSYRDEQYF. DNA for the CDR3: TGTGCCAGCAGTTACCGGGACGAGCAGTACTTC.

The rearrangement links TRBV7-2 to TRBJ2-5, with a possible D match to TRBD2 (5 bases). From germline, CDR1 is SGHTA and CDR2 FQGNSA. The CDR3 loop spans 14 amino acids. Trimming cost V 3 bases and J 1 base, with 9 bases left between them. CDR3 DNA: TGTGCCAGCAGCTTCGGCGGAGGCCAAGAGACCCAGTACTTC. It translates to CASSFGGGQETQYF. Complete variable domain (other parts from reference TRBV7-2 and TRBJ2-5): GAGVSQSPSNKVTEKGKDVELRCDPISGHTALYWYRQSLGQGLEFLIYFQGNSAPDKSGLPSDRFSAERTGGSVSTLTIQRTQQEDSAVYLCASSFGGGQETQYFGPGTRLLVL.

The rearrangement uses TRBV25-1 and TRBJ2-1; 8 bases match TRBD2. With 1 base clipped from V and 8 bases from J, the junction kept 10 bases outside the gene matches. The CDR3 loop spans 16 amino acids. The germline CDR1 and CDR2 sequences are MGHDK and SYGVNS. The CDR3 here is CASSEFNPGGRYEQFF. CDR3 DNA sequence: TGTGCCAGCAGTGAATTTAATCCGGGAGGGAGGTATGAGCAGTTCTTC.

J is TRBJ1-6 and V is TRBV28; tentative D call: TRBD1 (5 bases). V lost 8 bases, J lost 8 bases, and 22 bases lay in between. This CDR3 is 16 amino acids long. CDR1 and CDR2 from the germline V gene are MDHEN and SYDVKM. CDR3 sequence reads: CASAVANSGGYSPLHF. DNA for the CDR3: TGTGCCAGCGCCGTAGCCAACTCGGGGGGGTATTCACCCCTCCACTTT.

This clone was detected a few times. The chain joins TRBV25-1 to TRBJ2-2; a weak D match, TRBD1 (6 bases). Germline V gene sequence: CDR1 MGHDK, CDR2 SYGVNS. The length of the CDR3 is 14 residues. Trimming pared 5 bases from V and 5 bases from J, leaving 12 bases between. CDR3 sequence (DNA): TGTGCCAGCAGTATCTCAGGGGAAACCGGGGAGCTGTTTTTT. This translates into CASSISGETGELFF.

CDR3 nucleotides: TGCAGCGTTGAGAGGGGGCTTTATGGCTACACCTTC. Amino acids: CSVERGLYGYTF. This chain joins TRBV29-1 and TRBJ1-2, with 7 bases fitting TRBD1. The CDR3 is 12 residues long. Germline CDR1 is SQVTM and CDR2 is ANQGSEA. V lost 3 bases and J lost 5; bases outside the gene matches: 3.

The CDR3 DNA reads as TGCGCCAGCAGTGAGAAACAGACTCCCCAGCATTTT. Translating gives CASSEKQTPQHF. The chain links TRBV10-2 to TRBJ1-5; D is unclear. Trimming left V 2 bases short and J 10 bases short, with 9 bases between. Germline CDR1 and CDR2: WSHSY and SAAADI. This CDR3 region has 12 residues.

Notes on this clone: A read error may account for a junction end that differs from germline. The chain couples TRBV19 to TRBJ2-6, with 9 bases that match TRBD2. This CDR3 region has 18 residues. Germline V gene lookup returns CDR1 LNHDA and CDR2 SQIVND (reference sequence). CDR3 in DNA: TGTGCCAGTAGTATAGAGGCGGGAGGGACCTCTGGGACCAACGTCCTGACTTTC. Its protein is CASSIEAGGTSGTNVLTF.

This sequence joins TRBV15 and TRBJ1-2; D may be TRBD1 (5 bases). Germline V lookup: CDR1 LNHNV, CDR2 YYDKDF (reference sequence). The CDR3 is 12 amino acids. Trimming stripped 2 bases from V and 4 bases from J, with 5 bases between. The CDR3, as DNA: TGTGCCACCAGCAGAACAGGCTATGGCTACACCTTC. It yields the protein CATSRTGYGYTF. The full variable domain, its missing parts supplied by reference TRBV15 and TRBJ1-2, is DAMVIQNPRYQVTQFGKPVTLSCSQTLNHNVMYWYQQKSSQAPKLLFHYYDKDFNNEADTPDNFQSRRPNTSFCFLDIRSPGLGDTAMYLCATSRTGYGYTFGSGTRLTVV.

The chain couples TRBV2 to TRBJ2-3; 8 positions match TRBD1. The V gene end was trimmed by 3 bases and the J gene end by 2 bases; junction bases not matched to a gene: 4. Germline loops: CDR1 SNHLY, CDR2 FYNNEI. The CDR3 spans 15 residues. The CDR3 protein is CASSEGQASTDTQYF. For the CDR3, the DNA is TGTGCCAGCAGTGAGGGACAGGCCTCCACAGATACGCAGTATTTT.

The rearrangement uses TRBV30 and TRBJ1-1, with D possibly matching TRBD1 (5 bases). The CDR3 runs to 13 residues. Germline-derived CDR1 and CDR2 are GTSNPN and SVGIG (reference sequence). Trimming cost V 7 bases and J 0 bases, with 12 bases left between them. The CDR3, as DNA: TGTGCCTCCCAGGCGGGGGTGAACACTGAAGCTTTCTTT. It is translated as CASQAGVNTEAFF.

The chain carries TRBV27 and TRBJ2-3; 9 bases agree with TRBD2. This CDR3 contains 16 residues. V shed 6 bases and J 6 bases; nucleotides not matched to a gene: 13. Germline V gene lookup returns CDR1 MNHEY and CDR2 SMNVEV (reference sequence). The CDR3 DNA is TGTGCCAGCAGATTAAGGGTTCTAGCGGGAACGGATACGCAGTATTTT. Encoded protein: CASRLRVLAGTDTQYF.

The CDR3 loop reads CASSPGTSYLDTQYF. Here the CDR3 DNA reads TGTGCCAGCAGTCCTGGGACTAGCTACCTTGATACGCAGTATTTT. The chain has TRBV28 and TRBJ2-3; 9 bases match TRBD2. V shed 5 bases and J 6 bases; nucleotides not matched to a gene: 9. The germline V gene has CDR1 MDHEN and CDR2 SYDVKM. The CDR3 has 15 residues.

This chain connects TRBV2 to TRBJ2-3, with D possibly matching TRBD2 (6 bases). Trimming cost V 6 bases and J 4 bases, with 23 bases left between them. The CDR3 length is 17 residues. Looked up from germline, CDR1 is SNHLY and CDR2 is FYNNEI. CDR3 nucleotides: TGTGCCAGCAGCACCTCGGAGGGCAGGCGATTAGCAGATACGCAGTATTTT. It is translated as CASSTSEGRRLADTQYF. Based on the CDR3 plus reference TRBV2 and TRBJ2-3, the full variable domain is EPEVTQTPSHQVTQMGQEVILRCVPISNHLYFYWYRQILGQKVEFLVSFYNNEISEKSEIFDDQFSVERPDGSNFTLKIRSTKLEDSAMYFCASSTSEGRRLADTQYFGPGTRLTVL.

The rearrangement uses TRBV6-1 and TRBJ2-7; no clear D gene. The germline CDR1 and CDR2 sequences are MNHNS and SASEGT. CDR3 size: 15 residues. Deletions cut 3 bases from V and 0 bases from J, with 12 bases between. DNA of the CDR3: TGTGCCAGCAGTGAGGCGGTTAGATCCTCCTACGAGCAGTACTTC. Its translation: CASSEAVRSSYEQYF.

Comment on this clone: This sample also contains other DNA sequences that code for the same CDR3. V gene TRBV11-2 combines with J gene TRBJ1-1; D possibly corresponds to TRBD1 (5 bases). The CDR3 totals 14 residues. CDR1 and CDR2 (germline): SGHAT, FQNNGV. V lost 1 base, J lost 4 bases, and 10 bases lay in between. CDR3 nucleotides: TGTGCCAGCAGCTTAGTGGGGGTCGGCACTGAAGCTTTCTTT. Encoded protein: CASSLVGVGTEAFF.

The chain employs TRBV18 and TRBJ1-1, with 10 nucleotides matching TRBD1. CDR1 KGHSH and CDR2 LQKENI come from the germline V gene. The V segment lost 5 bases and the J segment 4 bases; nucleotides outside the gene matches: 7. CDR3 length: 15 amino acids. CDR3 sequence reads: CASSNRQGASTEAFF. CDR3 sequence (DNA): TGTGCCAGCTCAAATAGACAGGGGGCGAGCACTGAAGCTTTCTTT.

The chain has TRBV7-2 and TRBJ2-5, with TRBD2 identical over 9 bases. V lost 0 bases and J lost 4; bases outside the gene matches: 9. Germline V lookup: CDR1 SGHTA, CDR2 FQGNSA. The CDR3 covers 17 residues. DNA for the CDR3: TGTGCCAGCAGCTTAGCTAGCGGGAGCGTATCGGGAGAGACCCAGTACTTC. It encodes CASSLASGSVSGETQYF.

This chain uses TRBV13 with TRBJ2-1, with 8 bases fitting TRBD2. V trimming: 2 bases; J trimming: 4 bases; junction bases outside the gene matches: 7. The CDR3 has 16 residues. Per germline, CDR1 PRHDT and CDR2 FYEKMQ (reference sequence). CDR3 DNA: TGTGCCAGCAGCTTAAGTCCCAGCGGGGGTTACAATGAGCAGTTCTTC. Translation gives CASSLSPSGGYNEQFF.

This chain joins TRBV5-1 and TRBJ2-1; 7 bases align to TRBD2. Trimming cost V 2 bases and J 6 bases; bases outside gene matches: 8. The CDR3 spans 15 residues. CDR1 SGHRS and CDR2 YFSETQ come from the germline V gene. This CDR3 is CASSFGGIAGNEQFF. Here the CDR3 DNA reads TGCGCCAGCAGCTTTGGCGGGATAGCGGGCAATGAGCAGTTCTTC.

V is TRBV7-2 and J is TRBJ1-2; 7 bases fit TRBD1. With 4 bases clipped from V and 4 bases from J, the junction kept 9 bases outside the gene matches. Germline V lookup: CDR1 SGHTA, CDR2 FQGNSA. The CDR3 spans 15 residues. The DNA of the CDR3 is TGTGCCAGCAGCTCTCAGGGGGGGCTAGGCTATGGCTACACCTTC. This translates into CASSSQGGLGYGYTF.